Each of the 21 T cell receptor beta chains below was sequenced from the same sample in a study of blood T cell repertoires in COVID-19. TCRdb's table, derived via immunoSEQ multiplex PCR, lists solely in-frame clones and lacks some. The sample has some 30,000 clones, about 85% seen once; the top ten hold roughly 25%. The sequenced sample consisted of peripheral blood. These receptors were obtained from a woman aged 80 or over with active or convalescent COVID-19.

This sequence joins TRBV10-3 and TRBJ1-6; 7 nucleotides match TRBD1. In germline, CDR1 is ENHRY, CDR2 SYGVKD. The CDR3 consists of 15 residues. J was trimmed by 7 bases and V by 5 bases; bases with no gene match: 8. The CDR3 DNA reads TGTGCCATCAGTCGGGACAGTGGGTGGAATTCACCCCTCCACTTT. Protein product: CAISRDSGWNSPLHF.

V usage is TRBV19 and J usage is TRBJ1-1, with no clear D. This CDR3 contains 16 residues. The ends were cut back, 3 bases at V and 0 bases at J, with 14 bases in the middle. The germline V gene encodes CDR1 LNHDA and CDR2 SQIVND (reference sequence). In nucleotides, the CDR3 is TGTGCCAGTAGTATGAGGCTTGAGTTCGTGAACACTGAAGCTTTCTTT. Residues: CASSMRLEFVNTEAFF.

The chain is built from TRBV4-2 and TRBJ1-1, with 7 bases identical to TRBD1. Trimming at V came to 3 bases and at J to 1 base, leaving 2 bases not matched to a gene. Germline assignment: CDR1 LGHNA and CDR2 YNFKEQ. CDR3 length: 14 residues. Here the CDR3 reads CASSQDRRNTEAFF. The CDR3 bases are TGTGCCAGCAGCCAGGACAGGCGGAACACTGAAGCTTTCTTT.

CDR3 loop: CASASVLAKKETQYF. The CDR3 coding sequence is TGTGCCAGCGCCTCAGTTCTAGCGAAAAAAGAGACCCAGTACTTC. The genes are TRBV18 and TRBJ2-5, with a possible D match to TRBD2 (6 bases). The CDR3 is 15 residues long. Deletions cut 8 bases from V and 3 bases from J, with 19 bases between. Germline CDR1 is KGHSH and CDR2 is LQKENI.

The V and J genes are TRBV14 and TRBJ2-5; 9 bases are a match to TRBD2. This CDR3 contains 14 residues. Germline-derived CDR1 and CDR2 are SGHDN and FVKESK. The ends lost 6 bases at V and 7 bases at J; junction bases unmatched: 9. CDR3 sequence reads: CASSPSGVLGTQYF. The CDR3 DNA sequence: TGTGCCAGCAGTCCTAGCGGGGTTTTGGGGACCCAGTACTTC.

This clone occurred once. This chain joins TRBV7-8 and TRBJ2-4; D is ambiguous. V gave up 3 bases and J gave up 10 bases, with 13 bases separating them. This CDR3 spans 13 amino acids. Germline-derived CDR1 and CDR2 are SGHVS and FQNEAQ. CDR3 loop: CASSFKTTGIQYF. The DNA of the CDR3 is TGTGCCAGCAGCTTCAAAACGACCGGGATTCAGTACTTC. The whole variable domain, filled in from reference TRBV7-8 and TRBJ2-4, reads GAGVSQSPRYKVAKRGQDVALRCDPISGHVSLFWYQQALGQGPEFLTYFQNEAQLDKSGLPSDRFFAERPEGSVSTLKIQRTQQEDSAVYLCASSFKTTGIQYFGAGTRLSVL.

This sequence joins TRBV25-1 and TRBJ2-2, with 8 bases identical to TRBD2. The germline V gene has CDR1 MGHDK and CDR2 SYGVNS. This CDR3 comprises 15 residues. V lost 5 bases and J lost 7; bases outside the gene matches: 9. CDR3 sequence (DNA): TGTGCCAGCAGTCGTCGGGGGGGCGTCGGCGGGGAGCTGTTTTTT. This sequence encodes CASSRRGGVGGELFF.

This clone has just one count. V usage is TRBV5-4 and J usage is TRBJ2-3, with no clear D. Germline V lookup: CDR1 SGHNT, CDR2 YYREEE (reference sequence). V dropped 1 base and J dropped 2 bases, with 8 bases sitting between them. The CDR3 sequence is 14 residues long. CDR3 amino acids: CASSLSGFTDTQYF. CDR3 coding DNA: TGTGCCAGCAGCTTGTCCGGGTTCACAGATACGCAGTATTTT.

V usage is TRBV9 and J usage is TRBJ1-2, with unresolved D. This CDR3 comprises 15 residues. Trimming removed 6 bases at V and 0 bases at J, with 15 bases between. The germline V gene has CDR1 SGDLS and CDR2 YYNGEE. This CDR3 is CASTHNEVTNYGYTF. CDR3 bases: TGTGCCAGCACCCACAATGAGGTTACTAACTATGGCTACACCTTC.

The V call is TRBV19, the J call TRBJ2-5, with TRBD2 identical over 8 bases. J was trimmed by 4 bases and V by 8 bases; bases with no gene match: 12. The CDR3 has 15 amino acids. Looked up from germline, CDR1 is LNHDA and CDR2 is SQIVND (reference sequence). The CDR3 DNA follows: TGTGCCAGTGGTCTGCCGGGGGGGCACGGAGAGACCCAGTACTTC. Protein: CASGLPGGHGETQYF.

This clone was seen only once. The J gene is TRBJ1-1, the V gene TRBV6-5; 9 bases match TRBD1. With 6 bases clipped from V and 3 bases from J, the junction kept 2 bases outside the gene matches. In germline, CDR1 is MNHEY, CDR2 SVGAGI. The CDR3 is 13 amino acids. As DNA, the CDR3 is TGTGCCAGCAGACACAGGGGGCACACTGAAGCTTTCTTT. Protein: CASRHRGHTEAFF.

The CDR3 loop is CASSQGRSGLAKNIQYF. CDR3 nucleotides: TGTGCCAGCAGCCAAGGTCGCAGCGGGCTAGCCAAAAACATTCAGTACTTC. The V call is TRBV3-1 (or the pseudogene TRBV3-2), the J call TRBJ2-4; D is perhaps TRBD2 (6 bases). V was cut by 1 base and J by 0 bases, with 13 bases left in between. The CDR3 length is 17 residues. CDR1 and CDR2 (germline): LGHDT, YNNKEL (reference sequence).

V gene TRBV4-1 combines with J gene TRBJ2-2; 8 nucleotides match TRBD2. V shed 5 bases, J shed 0 bases, and the junction held 11 bases outside the gene matches. Germline loops: CDR1 MGHRA, CDR2 YSYEKL. The CDR3 runs 18 residues. CDR3 DNA: TGCGCCAGCAGCGAGAGATCGGGACTAGGTACGAACACCGGGGAGCTGTTTTTT. Amino acids: CASSERSGLGTNTGELFF.

V usage is TRBV6-5 and J usage is TRBJ1-5, with D possibly TRBD1 on 6 matching bases. The ends were cut back, 6 bases at V and 4 bases at J, with 16 bases in the middle. CDR1 and CDR2 from the germline V gene are MNHEY and SVGAGI. The CDR3 length is 15 residues. The DNA of the CDR3 is TGTGCCAGCAGCCCCACAGGGACGGGTAATCAGCCCCAGCATTTT. Translated, it gives CASSPTGTGNQPQHF.

The gene calls are TRBV3-1 (or the pseudogene TRBV3-2) and TRBJ1-2; D unclear. Germline CDR1 LGHDT, CDR2 YNNKEL (reference sequence). There are 13 residues in the CDR3. V gave up 0 bases and J gave up 5 bases, with 7 bases separating them. Here the CDR3 reads CASSQDGRYGYTF. Here the CDR3 DNA reads TGTGCCAGCAGCCAAGATGGGAGATATGGCTACACCTTC.

V is TRBV28 and J is TRBJ1-4, with D perhaps matching TRBD1 (6 bases). The CDR3 is made up of 13 amino acids. Trimming took 5 bases from V and 16 from J, leaving 20 bases between them. Per germline, CDR1 MDHEN and CDR2 SYDVKM. CDR3 DNA sequence: TGTGCCAGCAGTACCCCCTTGGGCAGGGGTTGGTTTTTT. It codes for CASSTPLGRGWFF.

This clone was found once. The chain links TRBV6-5 to TRBJ1-2, with D perhaps matching TRBD1 (5 bases). CDR3 length equals 15 residues. Germline values: CDR1 MNHEY, CDR2 SVGAGI. The V gene lost 7 bases and the J gene lost 4 bases, with 19 bases spanning the gap. The CDR3 loop is CASKTSRQPAYGYTF. DNA for the CDR3: TGTGCCAGCAAGACATCTCGACAGCCAGCCTATGGCTACACCTTC.

V usage is TRBV2 and J usage is TRBJ1-1; 7 bases align to TRBD1. The V gene end was trimmed by 4 bases and the J gene end by 0 bases; junction bases not matched to a gene: 2. The CDR3 is made up of 14 amino acids. In germline, CDR1 is SNHLY, CDR2 FYNNEI. CDR3 sequence: CASSVGQVNTEAFF. The CDR3 nucleotides read TGTGCCAGCAGTGTTGGACAGGTGAACACTGAAGCTTTCTTT.

The gene calls are TRBV6-6 and TRBJ1-1; 8 positions agree with TRBD1. J gave up 4 bases and V 6 bases, and 4 bases lay outside the gene matches. CDR1 and CDR2 (germline): MNHNY, SVGAGI (reference sequence). This CDR3 is built from 13 residues. The CDR3 is CASREDRVTEAFF. The CDR3 DNA reads TGTGCCAGCAGGGAGGACAGGGTCACTGAAGCTTTCTTT.

This chain connects TRBV27 to TRBJ1-1; D is unresolved. The germline V and J ends were trimmed by 6 bases and 0 bases, with 8 bases remaining between them. The CDR3 length is 13 residues. The V gene's germline CDR1 is MNHEY and CDR2 SMNVEV (reference sequence). CDR3 amino acids: CASSLSVNTEAFF. The CDR3 coding sequence is TGTGCCAGCAGCCTTTCAGTGAACACTGAAGCTTTCTTT.

The rearrangement links TRBV18 to TRBJ1-5; D ambiguous. The V and J ends lost 3 bases and 4 bases respectively, with 10 bases between them. The CDR3 consists of 14 residues. The germline gives CDR1 KGHSH, CDR2 LQKENI. This CDR3 reads CASSPEGGNQPQHF. The CDR3 nucleotides read TGTGCCAGCTCACCGGAGGGAGGGAATCAGCCCCAGCATTTT.